This T cell receptor beta chain emerged from a study of T cell changes during pregnancy in multiple sclerosis. Some clones are missing from TCRdb's copy, which holds only in-frame ones; the method was immunoSEQ multiplex PCR. The sample consists of approximately 120,000 clones, roughly 95% of them appearing once. Trimming removed 3 bases at V and 6 bases at J, with 12 bases between. Germline V gene sequence: CDR1 MDHEN, CDR2 SYDVKM. The CDR3 extends over 13 amino acids. This receptor was taken from a female donor with multiple sclerosis, enrolled in a pregnancy study. This chain links TRBV28 with TRBJ2-7, with D maybe TRBD1 (5 bases). The sample consisted of peripheral blood, taken after pregnancy. The CDR3 sequence: CASSLSGQIEQYF. Here the CDR3 DNA reads TGTGCCAGCAGTTTGTCCGGACAAATCGAGCAGTACTTC.